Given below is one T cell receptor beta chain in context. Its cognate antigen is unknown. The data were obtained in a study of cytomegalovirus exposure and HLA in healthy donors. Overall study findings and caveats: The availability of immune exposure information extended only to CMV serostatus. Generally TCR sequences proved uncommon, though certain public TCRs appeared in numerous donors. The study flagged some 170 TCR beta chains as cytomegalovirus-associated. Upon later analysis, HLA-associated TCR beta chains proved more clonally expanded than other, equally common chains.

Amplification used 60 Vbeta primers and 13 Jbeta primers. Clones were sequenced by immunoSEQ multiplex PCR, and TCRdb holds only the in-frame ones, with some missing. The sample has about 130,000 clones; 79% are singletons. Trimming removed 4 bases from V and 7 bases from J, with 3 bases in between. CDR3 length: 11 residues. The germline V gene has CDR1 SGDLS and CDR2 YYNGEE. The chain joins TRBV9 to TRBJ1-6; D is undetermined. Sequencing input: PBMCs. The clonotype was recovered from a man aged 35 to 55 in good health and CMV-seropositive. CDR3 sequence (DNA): TGTGCCAGCAGCCTCAATTCACCCCTCCACTTT. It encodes CASSLNSPLHF.